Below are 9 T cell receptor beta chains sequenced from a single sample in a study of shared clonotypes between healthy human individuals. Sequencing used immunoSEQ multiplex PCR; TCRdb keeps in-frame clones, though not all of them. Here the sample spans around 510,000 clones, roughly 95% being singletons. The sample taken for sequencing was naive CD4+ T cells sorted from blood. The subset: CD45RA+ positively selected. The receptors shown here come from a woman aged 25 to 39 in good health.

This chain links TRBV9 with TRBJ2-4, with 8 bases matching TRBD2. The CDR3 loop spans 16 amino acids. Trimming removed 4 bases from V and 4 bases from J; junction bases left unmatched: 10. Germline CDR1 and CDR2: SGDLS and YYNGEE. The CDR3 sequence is CASSSDPGTRKNIQYF. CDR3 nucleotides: TGTGCCAGCAGCTCTGACCCCGGGACTAGAAAAAACATTCAGTACTTC.

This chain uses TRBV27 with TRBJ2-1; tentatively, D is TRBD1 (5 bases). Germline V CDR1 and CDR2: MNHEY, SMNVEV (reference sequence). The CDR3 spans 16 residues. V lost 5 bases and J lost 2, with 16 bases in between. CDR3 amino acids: CASSPSFRGTYNEQFF. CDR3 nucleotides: TGTGCCAGCAGTCCGAGTTTTAGGGGCACCTACAATGAGCAGTTCTTC.

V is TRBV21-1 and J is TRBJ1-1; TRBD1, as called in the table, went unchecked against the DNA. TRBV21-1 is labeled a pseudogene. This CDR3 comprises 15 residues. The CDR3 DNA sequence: TGTGCCTCCCAAGTGGGGGCAGTCCATAACACTGAAGCTTTCTTT. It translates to CASQVGAVHNTEAFF.

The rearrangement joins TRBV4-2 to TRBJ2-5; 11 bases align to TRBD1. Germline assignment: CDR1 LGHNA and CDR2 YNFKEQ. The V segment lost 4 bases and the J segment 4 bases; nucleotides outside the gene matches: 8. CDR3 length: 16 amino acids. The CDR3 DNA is TGTGCCAGCAGCCGGACAGGGGGCGGCCTAGTAGAGACCCAGTACTTC. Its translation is CASSRTGGGLVETQYF.

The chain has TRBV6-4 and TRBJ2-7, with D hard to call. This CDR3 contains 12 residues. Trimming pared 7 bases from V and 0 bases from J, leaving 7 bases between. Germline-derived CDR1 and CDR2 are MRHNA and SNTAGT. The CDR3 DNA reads TGTGCCAGCATTTTTAGCTCCTACGAGCAGTACTTC. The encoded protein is CASIFSSYEQYF.

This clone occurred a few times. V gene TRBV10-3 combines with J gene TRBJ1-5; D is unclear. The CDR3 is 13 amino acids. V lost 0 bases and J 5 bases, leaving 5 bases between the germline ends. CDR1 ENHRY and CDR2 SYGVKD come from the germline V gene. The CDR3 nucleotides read TGTGCCATCAGTGAGTCGGCGGATCAGCCCCAGCATTTT. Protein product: CAISESADQPQHF.

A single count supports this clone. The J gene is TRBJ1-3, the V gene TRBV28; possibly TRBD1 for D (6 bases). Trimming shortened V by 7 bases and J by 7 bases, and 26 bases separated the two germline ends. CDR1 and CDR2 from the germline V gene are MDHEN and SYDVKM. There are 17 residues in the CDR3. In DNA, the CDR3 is TGTGCCAGCAACCAATATGGACAGACAACCCTGAGGAACACCATATATTTT. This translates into CASNQYGQTTLRNTIYF.

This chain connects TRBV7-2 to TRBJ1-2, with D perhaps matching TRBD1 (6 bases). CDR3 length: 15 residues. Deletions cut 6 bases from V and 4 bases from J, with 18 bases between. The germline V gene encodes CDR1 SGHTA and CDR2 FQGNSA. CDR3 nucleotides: TGTGCCAGCAGTGCCGGGACAAAGGCTGGCTATGGCTACACCTTC. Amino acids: CASSAGTKAGYGYTF.

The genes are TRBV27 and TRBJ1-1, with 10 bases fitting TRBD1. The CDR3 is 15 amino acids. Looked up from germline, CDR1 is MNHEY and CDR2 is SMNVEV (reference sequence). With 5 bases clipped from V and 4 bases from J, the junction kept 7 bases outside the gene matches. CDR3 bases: TGTGCCAGCAGTAAGGGACAGGGGATGGGCACTGAAGCTTTCTTT. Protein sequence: CASSKGQGMGTEAFF.